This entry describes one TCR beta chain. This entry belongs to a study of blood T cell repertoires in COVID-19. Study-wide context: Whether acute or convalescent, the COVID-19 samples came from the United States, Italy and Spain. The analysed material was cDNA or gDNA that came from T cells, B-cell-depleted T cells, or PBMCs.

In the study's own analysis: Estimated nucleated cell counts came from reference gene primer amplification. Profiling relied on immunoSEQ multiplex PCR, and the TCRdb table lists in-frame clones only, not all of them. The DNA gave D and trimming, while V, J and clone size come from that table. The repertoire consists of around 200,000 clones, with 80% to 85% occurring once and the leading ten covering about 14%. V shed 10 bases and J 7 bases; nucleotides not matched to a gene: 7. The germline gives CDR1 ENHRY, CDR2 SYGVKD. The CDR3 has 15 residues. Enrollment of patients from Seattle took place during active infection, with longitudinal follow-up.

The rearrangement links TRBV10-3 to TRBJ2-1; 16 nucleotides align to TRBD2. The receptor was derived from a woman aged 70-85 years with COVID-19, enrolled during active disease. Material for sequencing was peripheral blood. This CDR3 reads CATRAGLAGGNEQFF. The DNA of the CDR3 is TGTGCCACCAGGGCGGGACTAGCGGGGGGGAATGAGCAGTTCTTC.